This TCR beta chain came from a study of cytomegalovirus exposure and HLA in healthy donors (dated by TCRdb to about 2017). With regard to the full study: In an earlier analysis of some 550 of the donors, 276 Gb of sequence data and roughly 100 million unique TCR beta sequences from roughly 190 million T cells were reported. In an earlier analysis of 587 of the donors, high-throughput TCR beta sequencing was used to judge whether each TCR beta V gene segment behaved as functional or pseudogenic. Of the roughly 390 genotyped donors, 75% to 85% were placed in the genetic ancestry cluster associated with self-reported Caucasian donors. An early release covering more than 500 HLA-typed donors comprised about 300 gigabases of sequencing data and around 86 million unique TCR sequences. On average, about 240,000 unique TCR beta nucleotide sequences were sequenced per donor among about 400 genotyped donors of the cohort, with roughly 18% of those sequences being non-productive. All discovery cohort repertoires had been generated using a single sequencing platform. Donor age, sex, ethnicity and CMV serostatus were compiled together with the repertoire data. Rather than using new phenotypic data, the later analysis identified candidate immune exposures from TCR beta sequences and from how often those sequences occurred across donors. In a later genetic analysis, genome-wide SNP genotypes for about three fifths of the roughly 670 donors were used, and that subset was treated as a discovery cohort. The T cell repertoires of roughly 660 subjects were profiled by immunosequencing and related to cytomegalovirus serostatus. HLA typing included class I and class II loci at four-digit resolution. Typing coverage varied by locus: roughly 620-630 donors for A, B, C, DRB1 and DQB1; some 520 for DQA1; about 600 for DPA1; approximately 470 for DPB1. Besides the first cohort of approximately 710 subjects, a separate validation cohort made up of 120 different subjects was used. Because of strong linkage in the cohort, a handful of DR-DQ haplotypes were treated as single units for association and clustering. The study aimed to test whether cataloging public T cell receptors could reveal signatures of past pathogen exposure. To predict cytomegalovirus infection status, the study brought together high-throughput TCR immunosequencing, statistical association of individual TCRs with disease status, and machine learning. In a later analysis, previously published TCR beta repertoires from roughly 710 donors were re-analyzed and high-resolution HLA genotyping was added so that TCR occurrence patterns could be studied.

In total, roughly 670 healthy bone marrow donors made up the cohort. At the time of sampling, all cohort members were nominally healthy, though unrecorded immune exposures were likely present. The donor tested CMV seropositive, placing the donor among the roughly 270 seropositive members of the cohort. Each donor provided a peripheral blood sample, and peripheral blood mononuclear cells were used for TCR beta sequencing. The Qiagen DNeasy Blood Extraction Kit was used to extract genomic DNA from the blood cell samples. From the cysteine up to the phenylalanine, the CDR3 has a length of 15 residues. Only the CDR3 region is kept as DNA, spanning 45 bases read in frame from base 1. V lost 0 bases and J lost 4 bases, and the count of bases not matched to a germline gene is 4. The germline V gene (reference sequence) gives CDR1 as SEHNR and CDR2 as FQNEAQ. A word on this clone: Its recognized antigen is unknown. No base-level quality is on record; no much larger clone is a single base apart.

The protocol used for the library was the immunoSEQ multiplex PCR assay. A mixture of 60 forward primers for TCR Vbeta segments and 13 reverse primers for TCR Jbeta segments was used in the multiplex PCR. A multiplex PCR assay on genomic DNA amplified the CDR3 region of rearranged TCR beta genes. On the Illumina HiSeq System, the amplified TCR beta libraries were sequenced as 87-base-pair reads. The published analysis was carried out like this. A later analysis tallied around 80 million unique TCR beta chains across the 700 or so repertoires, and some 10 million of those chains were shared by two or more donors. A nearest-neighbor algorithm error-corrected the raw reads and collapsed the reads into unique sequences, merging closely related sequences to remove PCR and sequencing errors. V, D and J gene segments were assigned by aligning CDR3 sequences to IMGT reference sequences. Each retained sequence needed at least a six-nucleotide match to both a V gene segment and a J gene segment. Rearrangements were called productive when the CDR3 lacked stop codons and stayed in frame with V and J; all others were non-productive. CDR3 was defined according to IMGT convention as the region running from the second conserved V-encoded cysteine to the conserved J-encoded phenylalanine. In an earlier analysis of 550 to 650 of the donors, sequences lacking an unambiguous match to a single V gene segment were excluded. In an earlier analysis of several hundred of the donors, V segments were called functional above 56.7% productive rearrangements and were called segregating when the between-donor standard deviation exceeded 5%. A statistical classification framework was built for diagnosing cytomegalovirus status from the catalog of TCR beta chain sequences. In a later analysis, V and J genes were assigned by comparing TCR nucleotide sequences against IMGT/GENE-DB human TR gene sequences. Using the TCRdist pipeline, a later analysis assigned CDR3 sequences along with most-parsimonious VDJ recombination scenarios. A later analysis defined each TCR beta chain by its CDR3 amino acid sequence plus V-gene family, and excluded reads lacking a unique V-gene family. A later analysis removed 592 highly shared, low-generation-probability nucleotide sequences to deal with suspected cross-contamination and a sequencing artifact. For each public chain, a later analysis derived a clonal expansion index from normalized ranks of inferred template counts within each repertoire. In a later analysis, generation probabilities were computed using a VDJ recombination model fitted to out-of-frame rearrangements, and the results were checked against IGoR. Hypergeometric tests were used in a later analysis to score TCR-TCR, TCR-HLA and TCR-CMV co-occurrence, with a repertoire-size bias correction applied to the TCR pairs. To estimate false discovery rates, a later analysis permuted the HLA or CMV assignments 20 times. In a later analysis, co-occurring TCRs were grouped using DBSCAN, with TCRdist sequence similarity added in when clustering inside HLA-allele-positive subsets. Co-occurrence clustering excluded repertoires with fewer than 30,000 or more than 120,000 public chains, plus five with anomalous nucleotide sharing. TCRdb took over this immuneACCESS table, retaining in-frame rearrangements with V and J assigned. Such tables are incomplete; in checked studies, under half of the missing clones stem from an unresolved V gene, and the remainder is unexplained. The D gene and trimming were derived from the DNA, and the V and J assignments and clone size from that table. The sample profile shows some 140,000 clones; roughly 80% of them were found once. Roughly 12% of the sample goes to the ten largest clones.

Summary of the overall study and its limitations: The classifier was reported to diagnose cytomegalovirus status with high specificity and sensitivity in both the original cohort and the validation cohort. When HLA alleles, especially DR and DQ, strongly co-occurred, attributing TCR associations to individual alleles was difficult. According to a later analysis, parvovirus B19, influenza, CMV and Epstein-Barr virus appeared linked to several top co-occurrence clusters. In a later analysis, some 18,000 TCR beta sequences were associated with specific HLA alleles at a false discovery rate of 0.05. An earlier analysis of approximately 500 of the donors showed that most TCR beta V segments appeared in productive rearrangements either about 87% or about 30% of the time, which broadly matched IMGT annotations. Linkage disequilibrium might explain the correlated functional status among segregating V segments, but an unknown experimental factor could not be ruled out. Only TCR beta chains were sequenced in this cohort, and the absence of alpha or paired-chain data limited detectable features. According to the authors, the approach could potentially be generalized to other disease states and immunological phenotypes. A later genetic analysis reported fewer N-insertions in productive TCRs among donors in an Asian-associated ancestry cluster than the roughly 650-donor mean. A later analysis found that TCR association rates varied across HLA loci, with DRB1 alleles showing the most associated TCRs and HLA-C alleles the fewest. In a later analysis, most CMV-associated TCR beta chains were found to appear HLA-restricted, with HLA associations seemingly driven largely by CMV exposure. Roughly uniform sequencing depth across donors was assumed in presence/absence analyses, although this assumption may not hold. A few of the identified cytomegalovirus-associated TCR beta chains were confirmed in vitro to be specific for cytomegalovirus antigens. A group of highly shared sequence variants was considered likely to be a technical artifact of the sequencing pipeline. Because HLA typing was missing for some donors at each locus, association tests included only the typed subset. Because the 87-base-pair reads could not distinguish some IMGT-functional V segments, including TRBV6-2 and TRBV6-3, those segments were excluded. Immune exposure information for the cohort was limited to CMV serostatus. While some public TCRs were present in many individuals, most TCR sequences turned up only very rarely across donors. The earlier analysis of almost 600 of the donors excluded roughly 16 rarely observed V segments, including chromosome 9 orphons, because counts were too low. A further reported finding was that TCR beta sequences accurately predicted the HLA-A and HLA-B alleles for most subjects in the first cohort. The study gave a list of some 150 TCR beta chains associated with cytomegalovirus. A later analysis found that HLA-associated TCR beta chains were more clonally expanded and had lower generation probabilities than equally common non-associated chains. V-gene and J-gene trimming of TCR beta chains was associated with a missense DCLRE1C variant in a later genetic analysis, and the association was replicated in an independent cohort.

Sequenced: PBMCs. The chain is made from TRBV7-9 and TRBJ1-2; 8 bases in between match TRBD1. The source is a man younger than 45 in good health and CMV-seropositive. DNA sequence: TGTGCCAGCAGCTTAGCGGGACAGGATTCCTATGGCTACACCTTC. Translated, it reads CASSLAGQDSYGYTF.